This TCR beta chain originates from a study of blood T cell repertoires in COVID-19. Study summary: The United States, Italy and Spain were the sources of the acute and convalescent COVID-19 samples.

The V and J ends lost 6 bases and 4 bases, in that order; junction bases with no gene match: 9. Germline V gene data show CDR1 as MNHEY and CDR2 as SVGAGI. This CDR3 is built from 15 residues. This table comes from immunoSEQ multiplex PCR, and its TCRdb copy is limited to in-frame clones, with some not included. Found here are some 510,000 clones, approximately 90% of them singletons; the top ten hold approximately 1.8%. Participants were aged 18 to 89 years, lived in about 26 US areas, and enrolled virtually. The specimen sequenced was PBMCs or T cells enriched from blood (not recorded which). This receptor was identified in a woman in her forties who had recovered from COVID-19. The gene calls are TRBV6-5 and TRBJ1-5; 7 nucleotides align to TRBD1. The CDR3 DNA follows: TGTGCCAGCAGCCACCAGGGGGTGGGGAATCAGCCCCAGCATTTT. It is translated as CASSHQGVGNQPQHF.